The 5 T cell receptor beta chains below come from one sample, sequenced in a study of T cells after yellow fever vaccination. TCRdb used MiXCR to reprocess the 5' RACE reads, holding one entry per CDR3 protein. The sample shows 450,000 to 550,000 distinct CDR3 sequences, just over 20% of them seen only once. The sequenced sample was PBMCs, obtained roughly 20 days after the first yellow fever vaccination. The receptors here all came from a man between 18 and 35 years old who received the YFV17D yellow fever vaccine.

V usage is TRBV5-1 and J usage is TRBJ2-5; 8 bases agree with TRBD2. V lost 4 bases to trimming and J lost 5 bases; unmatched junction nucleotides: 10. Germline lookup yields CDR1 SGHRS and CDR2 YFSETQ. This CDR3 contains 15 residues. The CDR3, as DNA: TGCGCCAGCAGCCCAGGACTAGCAGCCTCGGAGACCCAGTACTTC. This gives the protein CASSPGLAASETQYF.

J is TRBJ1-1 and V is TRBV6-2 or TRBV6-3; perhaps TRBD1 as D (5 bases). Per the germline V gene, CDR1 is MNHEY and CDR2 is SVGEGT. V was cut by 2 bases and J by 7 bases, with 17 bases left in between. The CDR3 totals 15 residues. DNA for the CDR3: TGTGCCAGCAGTTACGGCAGGGAAGCTTCCCATGAAGCTTTCTTT. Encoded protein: CASSYGREASHEAFF.

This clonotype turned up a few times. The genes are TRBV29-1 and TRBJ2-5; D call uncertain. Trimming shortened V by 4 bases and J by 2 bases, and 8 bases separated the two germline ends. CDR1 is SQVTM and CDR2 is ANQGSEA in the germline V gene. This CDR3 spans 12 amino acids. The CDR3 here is CSVVTEQETQYF. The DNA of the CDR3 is TGCAGCGTTGTGACCGAGCAAGAGACCCAGTACTTC.

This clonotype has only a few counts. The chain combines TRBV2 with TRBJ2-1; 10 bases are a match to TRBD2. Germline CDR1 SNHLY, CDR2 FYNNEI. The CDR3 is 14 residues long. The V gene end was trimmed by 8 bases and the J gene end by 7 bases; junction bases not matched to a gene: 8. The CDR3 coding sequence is TGTGCCAGCCTTTTTAGCGGGGGGTTTAATGAGCAGTTCTTC. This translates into CASLFSGGFNEQFF.

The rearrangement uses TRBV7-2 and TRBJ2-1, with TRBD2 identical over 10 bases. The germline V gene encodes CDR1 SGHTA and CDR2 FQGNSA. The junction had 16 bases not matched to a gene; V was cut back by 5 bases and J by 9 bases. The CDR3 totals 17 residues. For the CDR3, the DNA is TGTGCCAGCAGCCCGACCAGCGAGCGGGGGGGCAAGGGTGAGCAGTTCTTC. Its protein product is CASSPTSERGGKGEQFF.